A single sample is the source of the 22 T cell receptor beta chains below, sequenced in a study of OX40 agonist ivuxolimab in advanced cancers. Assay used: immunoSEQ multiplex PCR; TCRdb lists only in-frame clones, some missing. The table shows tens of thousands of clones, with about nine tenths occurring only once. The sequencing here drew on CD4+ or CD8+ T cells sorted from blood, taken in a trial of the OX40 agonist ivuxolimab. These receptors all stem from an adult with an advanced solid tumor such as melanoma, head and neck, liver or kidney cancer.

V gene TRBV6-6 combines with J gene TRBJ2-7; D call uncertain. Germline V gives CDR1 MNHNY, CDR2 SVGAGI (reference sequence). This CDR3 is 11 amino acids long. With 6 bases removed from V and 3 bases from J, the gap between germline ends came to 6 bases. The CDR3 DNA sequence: TGTGCCAGCAGCTCCTACTACGAGCAGTACTTC. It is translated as CASSSYYEQYF.

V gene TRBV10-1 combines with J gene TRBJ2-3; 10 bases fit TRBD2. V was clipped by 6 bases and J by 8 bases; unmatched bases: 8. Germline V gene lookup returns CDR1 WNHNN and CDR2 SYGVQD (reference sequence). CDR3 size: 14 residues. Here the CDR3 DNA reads TGCGCCAGCAGCCTAGCGGGAGATGGAGGTACGCAGTATTTT. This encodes CASSLAGDGGTQYF.

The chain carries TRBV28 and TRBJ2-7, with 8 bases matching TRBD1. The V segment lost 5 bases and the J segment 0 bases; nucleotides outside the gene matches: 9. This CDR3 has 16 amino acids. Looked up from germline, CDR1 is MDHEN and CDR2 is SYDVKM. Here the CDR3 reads CASSAGTGITSYEQYF. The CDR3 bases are TGTGCCAGCAGTGCGGGGACAGGAATTACCTCCTACGAGCAGTACTTC.

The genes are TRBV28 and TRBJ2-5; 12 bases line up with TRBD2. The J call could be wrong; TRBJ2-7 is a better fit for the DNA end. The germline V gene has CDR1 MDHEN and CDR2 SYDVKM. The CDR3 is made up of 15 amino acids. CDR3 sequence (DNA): TGTGCCAGCAGGAGCCCGGGACTAGCGGGCTACGAGCAGTACTTC. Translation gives CASRSPGLAGYEQYF.

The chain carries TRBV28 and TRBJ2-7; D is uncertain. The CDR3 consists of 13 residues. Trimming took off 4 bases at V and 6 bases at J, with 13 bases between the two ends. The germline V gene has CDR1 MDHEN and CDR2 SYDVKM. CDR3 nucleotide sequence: TGTGCCAGCAGTTACCCGGATCGCTCCGAGCAGTACTTC. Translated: CASSYPDRSEQYF.

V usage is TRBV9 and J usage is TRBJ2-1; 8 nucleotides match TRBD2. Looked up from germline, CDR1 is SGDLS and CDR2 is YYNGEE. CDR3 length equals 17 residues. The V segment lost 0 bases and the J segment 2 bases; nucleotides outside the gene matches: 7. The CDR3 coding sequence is TGTGCCAGCAGCGTAGGGGTAGCGGGACCACCCTACAATGAGCAGTTCTTC. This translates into CASSVGVAGPPYNEQFF.

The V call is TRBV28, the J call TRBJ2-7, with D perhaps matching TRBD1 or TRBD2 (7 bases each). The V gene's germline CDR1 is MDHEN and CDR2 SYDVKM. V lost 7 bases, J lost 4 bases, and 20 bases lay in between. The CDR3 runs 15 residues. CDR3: CASNSGGAAIYEQYF. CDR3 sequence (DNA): TGTGCCAGCAATTCAGGGGGGGCCGCAATTTACGAGCAGTACTTC.

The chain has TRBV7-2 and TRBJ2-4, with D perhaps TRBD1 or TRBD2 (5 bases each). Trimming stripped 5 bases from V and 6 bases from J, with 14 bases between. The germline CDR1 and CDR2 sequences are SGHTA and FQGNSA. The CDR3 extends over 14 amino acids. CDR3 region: CASSPGRTANIQYF. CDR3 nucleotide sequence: TGTGCCAGCAGCCCGGGGCGGACGGCAAACATTCAGTACTTC.

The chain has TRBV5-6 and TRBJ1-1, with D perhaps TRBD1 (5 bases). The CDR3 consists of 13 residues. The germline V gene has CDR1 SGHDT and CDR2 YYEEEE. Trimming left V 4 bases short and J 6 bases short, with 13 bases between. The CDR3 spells CASSIRQRSEAFF. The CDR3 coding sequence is TGTGCCAGCAGCATCCGACAGAGGTCTGAAGCTTTCTTT.

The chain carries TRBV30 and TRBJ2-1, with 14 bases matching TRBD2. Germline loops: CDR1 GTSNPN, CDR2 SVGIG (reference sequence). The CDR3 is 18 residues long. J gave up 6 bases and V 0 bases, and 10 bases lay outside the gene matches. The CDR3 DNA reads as TGTGCCTGGAGTGTGGGACTAGCGGGAGTCGGTAGTTTCAATGAGCAGTTCTTC. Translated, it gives CAWSVGLAGVGSFNEQFF.

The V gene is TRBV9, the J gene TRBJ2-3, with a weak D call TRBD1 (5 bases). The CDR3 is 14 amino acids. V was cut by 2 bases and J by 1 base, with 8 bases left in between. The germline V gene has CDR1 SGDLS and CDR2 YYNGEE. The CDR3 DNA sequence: TGTGCCAGCAGCGTTACGACAGGCACAGATACGCAGTATTTT. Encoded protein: CASSVTTGTDTQYF.

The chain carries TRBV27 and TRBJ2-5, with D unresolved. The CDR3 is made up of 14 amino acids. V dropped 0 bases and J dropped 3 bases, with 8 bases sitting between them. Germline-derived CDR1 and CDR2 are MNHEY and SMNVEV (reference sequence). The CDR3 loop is CASSLSSRKETQYF. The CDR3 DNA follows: TGTGCCAGCAGTTTATCATCGCGGAAAGAGACCCAGTACTTC.

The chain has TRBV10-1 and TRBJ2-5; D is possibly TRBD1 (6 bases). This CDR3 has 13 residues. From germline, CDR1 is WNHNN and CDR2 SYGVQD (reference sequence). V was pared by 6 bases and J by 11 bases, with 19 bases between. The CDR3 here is CASSGQSDGEQYF. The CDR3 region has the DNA TGCGCCAGCAGCGGACAGTCCGACGGAGAGCAGTACTTC.

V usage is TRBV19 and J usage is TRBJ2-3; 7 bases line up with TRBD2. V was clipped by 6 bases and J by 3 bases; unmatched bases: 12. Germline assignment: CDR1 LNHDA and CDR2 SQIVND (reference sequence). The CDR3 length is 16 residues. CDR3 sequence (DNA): TGTGCCAGTAGCCGAACCCCCTCGGGAGGAACAGATACGCAGTATTTT. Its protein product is CASSRTPSGGTDTQYF. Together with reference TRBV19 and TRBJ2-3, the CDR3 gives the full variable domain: DGGITQSPKYLFRKEGQNVTLSCEQNLNHDAMYWYRQDPGQGLRLIYYSQIVNDFQKGDIAEGYSVSREKKESFPLTVTSAQKNPTAFYLCASSRTPSGGTDTQYFGPGTRLTVL.

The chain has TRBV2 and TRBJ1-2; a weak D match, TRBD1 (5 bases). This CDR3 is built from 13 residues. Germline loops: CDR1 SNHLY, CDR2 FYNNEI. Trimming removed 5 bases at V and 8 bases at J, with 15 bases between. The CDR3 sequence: CASSSGTPRGYTF. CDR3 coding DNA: TGTGCCAGCAGTTCCGGGACGCCTAGGGGCTACACCTTC.

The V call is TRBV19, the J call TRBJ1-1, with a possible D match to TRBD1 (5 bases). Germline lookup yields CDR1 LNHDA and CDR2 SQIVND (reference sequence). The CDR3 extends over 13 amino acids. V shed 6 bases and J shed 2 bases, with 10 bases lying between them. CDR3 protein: CASRLGTNTEAFF. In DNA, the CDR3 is TGTGCCAGTAGGCTAGGGACTAACACTGAAGCTTTCTTT. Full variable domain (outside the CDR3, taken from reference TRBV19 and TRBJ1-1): DGGITQSPKYLFRKEGQNVTLSCEQNLNHDAMYWYRQDPGQGLRLIYYSQIVNDFQKGDIAEGYSVSREKKESFPLTVTSAQKNPTAFYLCASRLGTNTEAFFGQGTRLTVV.

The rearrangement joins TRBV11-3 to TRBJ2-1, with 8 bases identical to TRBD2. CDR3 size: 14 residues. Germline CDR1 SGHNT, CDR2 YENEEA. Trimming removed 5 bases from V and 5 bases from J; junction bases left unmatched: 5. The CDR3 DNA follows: TGTGCCAGCAGCAAGGGGACTAGTAACAATGAGCAGTTCTTC. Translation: CASSKGTSNNEQFF.

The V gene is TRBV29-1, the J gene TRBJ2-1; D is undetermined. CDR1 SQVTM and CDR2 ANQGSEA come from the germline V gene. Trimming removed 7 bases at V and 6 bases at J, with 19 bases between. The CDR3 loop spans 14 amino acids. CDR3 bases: TGCAGCGCTAAAAAGGGCTTCTCCCCCAATGAGCAGTTCTTC. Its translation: CSAKKGFSPNEQFF.

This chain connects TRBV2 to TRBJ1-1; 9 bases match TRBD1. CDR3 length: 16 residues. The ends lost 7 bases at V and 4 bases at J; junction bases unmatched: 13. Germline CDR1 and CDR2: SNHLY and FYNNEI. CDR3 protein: CASIRGTGQGGTEAFF. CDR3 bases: TGTGCCAGCATCAGAGGGACAGGGCAAGGGGGCACTGAAGCTTTCTTT. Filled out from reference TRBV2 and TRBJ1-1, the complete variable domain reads EPEVTQTPSHQVTQMGQEVILRCVPISNHLYFYWYRQILGQKVEFLVSFYNNEISEKSEIFDDQFSVERPDGSNFTLKIRSTKLEDSAMYFCASIRGTGQGGTEAFFGQGTRLTVV.

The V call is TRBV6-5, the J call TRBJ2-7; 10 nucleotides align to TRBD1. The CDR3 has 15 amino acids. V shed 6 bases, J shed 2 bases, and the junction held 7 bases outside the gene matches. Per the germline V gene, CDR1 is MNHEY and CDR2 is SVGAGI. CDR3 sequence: CASSMGQGSTYEQYF. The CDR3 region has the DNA TGTGCCAGCAGCATGGGACAGGGGTCGACCTACGAGCAGTACTTC.

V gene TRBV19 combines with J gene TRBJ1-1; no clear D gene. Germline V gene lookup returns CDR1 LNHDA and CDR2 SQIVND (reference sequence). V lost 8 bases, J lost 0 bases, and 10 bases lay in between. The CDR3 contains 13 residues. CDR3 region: CASRYGVNTEAFF. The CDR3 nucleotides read TGTGCCAGTCGGTACGGAGTGAACACTGAAGCTTTCTTT.

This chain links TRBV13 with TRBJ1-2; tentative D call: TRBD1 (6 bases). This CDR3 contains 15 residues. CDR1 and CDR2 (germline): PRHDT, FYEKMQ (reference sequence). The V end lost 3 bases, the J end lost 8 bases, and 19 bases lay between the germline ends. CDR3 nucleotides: TGTGCCAGCAGCTTCTCGGGTTGGCAGGGGAGCGGCTACACCTTC. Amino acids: CASSFSGWQGSGYTF.